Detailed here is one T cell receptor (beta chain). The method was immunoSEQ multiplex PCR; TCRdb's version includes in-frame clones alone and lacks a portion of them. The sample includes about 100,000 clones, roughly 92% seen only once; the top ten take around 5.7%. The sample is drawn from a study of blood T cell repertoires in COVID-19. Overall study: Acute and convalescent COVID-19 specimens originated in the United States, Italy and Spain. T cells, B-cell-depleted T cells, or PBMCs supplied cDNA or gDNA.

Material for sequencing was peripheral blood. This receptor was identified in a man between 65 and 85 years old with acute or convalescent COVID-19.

CDR3 in amino acids: CASSLATRTTEAFF. In DNA, the CDR3 is TGTGCCAGCAGCTTGGCGACACGAACCACTGAAGCTTTCTTT. The chain couples TRBV5-4 to TRBJ1-1; D call uncertain. Germline V CDR1 and CDR2: SGHNT, YYREEE (reference sequence). V lost 0 bases and J lost 4, with 10 bases in between. The CDR3 is made up of 14 amino acids.